A single sample gave rise to the 21 T cell receptor beta chains below, sequenced in a study of CD8+ T cells in alopecia areata. cDNA serving as the sequencing template came from extracted, reverse transcribed RNA. Method: immunoSEQ multiplex PCR; TCRdb's copy keeps in-frame clones and lacks some. The data show 150,000 to 200,000 clones, approximately 62% seen once. The material was CD4+ T cells sorted from blood, obtained at week 0. Source of these receptors: a human donor with alopecia areata.

This clone was observed a handful of times. The chain uses TRBV29-1 and TRBJ1-1; no reliable D call. The germline gives CDR1 SQVTM, CDR2 ANQGSEA. This CDR3 comprises 12 residues. The germline V and J ends were trimmed by 8 bases and 7 bases, with 17 bases remaining between them. The CDR3 sequence: CSLRGDYGEAFF. The DNA for the CDR3 is TGCAGCCTCCGGGGTGACTATGGTGAAGCTTTCTTT. The full variable domain, its missing parts supplied by reference TRBV29-1 and TRBJ1-1, is SAVISQKPSRDICQRGTSLTIQCQVDSQVTMMFWYRQQPGQSLTLIATANQGSEATYESGFVIDKFPISRPNLTFSTLTVSNMSPEDSSIYLCSLRGDYGEAFFGQGTRLTVV.

The CDR3 sequence is CAWSVRPGRGEQFF. DNA for the CDR3: TGTGCCTGGAGTGTACGGCCAGGGAGGGGGGAGCAGTTCTTC. The chain joins TRBV30 to TRBJ2-1; D perhaps matches TRBD2 (7 bases). Looked up from germline, CDR1 is GTSNPN and CDR2 is SVGIG (reference sequence). The V and J ends lost 0 bases and 10 bases respectively, with 16 bases between them. The CDR3 is 14 residues long.

This clone occurred a few times. The gene calls are TRBV29-1 and TRBJ1-3; 8 nucleotides line up with TRBD1. Germline V gene data show CDR1 as SQVTM and CDR2 as ANQGSEA. The V gene end was trimmed by 7 bases and the J gene end by 0 bases; junction bases not matched to a gene: 8. CDR3 length equals 15 residues. The CDR3 DNA sequence: TGCAGCGCCAAGACAGGGGTCAACTCTGGAAACACCATATATTTT. It codes for CSAKTGVNSGNTIYF.

This chain joins TRBV6-5 and TRBJ2-7, with 7 bases lining up with TRBD1. The CDR3 loop spans 12 amino acids. Trimming removed 1 base from V and 6 bases from J; junction bases left unmatched: 0. Germline CDR1 is MNHEY and CDR2 is SVGAGI. Here the CDR3 DNA reads TGTGCCAGCAGTTACTGGACAGGCGAGCAGTACTTC. Translation: CASSYWTGEQYF.

The chain combines TRBV29-1 with TRBJ2-7, with 10 positions matching TRBD2. From germline, CDR1 is SQVTM and CDR2 ANQGSEA. The CDR3 is 13 residues long. V trimming: 5 bases; J trimming: 4 bases; junction bases outside the gene matches: 5. The CDR3 is CSVSRTSGYEQYF. In nucleotides, the CDR3 is TGCAGCGTTTCCCGGACTAGCGGTTACGAGCAGTACTTC.

As DNA, the CDR3 is TGCGCCAGCAGCTTGGAGGGGGCTCGAGCCTACGAGCAGTACTTC. This translates into CASSLEGARAYEQYF. The rearrangement links TRBV5-1 to TRBJ2-7; 7 bases are shared with TRBD1. The CDR3 is 15 amino acids. With 0 bases clipped from V and 2 bases from J, the junction kept 5 bases outside the gene matches. Germline CDR1 and CDR2: SGHRS and YFSETQ.

This clone was observed a single time. The chain couples TRBV9 to TRBJ2-3, with D possibly being TRBD1 (6 bases). V shed 5 bases and J shed 0 bases, with 10 bases lying between them. The germline V gene encodes CDR1 SGDLS and CDR2 YYNGEE. The CDR3 length is 14 residues. This chain's CDR3 is CASRGTLSTDTQYF. The CDR3 DNA is TGTGCCAGCAGGGGGACACTAAGCACAGATACGCAGTATTTT.

The chain carries TRBV9 and TRBJ2-1, with TRBD2 matching over 14 bases. CDR3 length equals 15 residues. CDR1 SGDLS and CDR2 YYNGEE come from the germline V gene. J gave up 8 bases and V 2 bases, and 3 bases lay outside the gene matches. The DNA of the CDR3 is TGTGCCAGCAGCGTGACTAGCGGGGGGGCACATGAGCAGTTCTTC. It translates to CASSVTSGGAHEQFF.

This clone was detected a few times. J is TRBJ1-5 and V is TRBV5-1, with 10 bases aligning to TRBD1. CDR1 is SGHRS, CDR2 YFSETQ, per germline. This CDR3 has 19 residues. J gave up 0 bases and V 4 bases, and 13 bases lay outside the gene matches. CDR3 region: CASSTEGTGEKYSNQPQHF. DNA of the CDR3: TGCGCCAGCAGCACCGAGGGGACAGGGGAAAAATATAGCAATCAGCCCCAGCATTTT.

The chain is built from TRBV5-6 and TRBJ1-5, with D hard to call. Germline V lookup: CDR1 SGHDT, CDR2 YYEEEE. The V end was cut by 2 bases, the J end by 4 bases, with 10 bases between. This CDR3 is 14 amino acids long. CDR3 residues: CASSFRSGNQPQHF. CDR3 nucleotide sequence: TGTGCCAGCAGCTTCCGGTCCGGGAATCAGCCCCAGCATTTT. The entire variable domain, with the rest obtained from reference TRBV5-6 and TRBJ1-5, is as follows: DAGVTQSPTHLIKTRGQQVTLRCSPKSGHDTVSWYQQALGQGPQFIFQYYEEEERQRGNFPDRFSGHQFPNYSSELNVNALLLGDSALYLCASSFRSGNQPQHFGDGTRLSIL.

This clone was observed once. The chain joins TRBV5-1 to TRBJ1-5, with no clear D. Germline values: CDR1 SGHRS, CDR2 YFSETQ. V was pared by 2 bases and J by 7 bases, with 13 bases between. The CDR3 has 14 amino acids. The DNA for the CDR3 is TGCGCCAGCAGCTTAAGCGCCGGAGGACAGCCCCAGCATTTT. This translates into CASSLSAGGQPQHF.

J is TRBJ2-3 and V is TRBV2; either TRBD1 or TRBD2 may fit D (6 bases each). CDR3 length: 16 residues. Trimming removed 6 bases from V and 0 bases from J, with 16 bases in between. Germline loops: CDR1 SNHLY, CDR2 FYNNEI. The CDR3 bases are TGTGCCAGCAGCTTCATGGGGGGCCTTAGCACAGATACGCAGTATTTT. It codes for CASSFMGGLSTDTQYF.

The rearrangement links TRBV10-3 to TRBJ2-1, with 8 bases identical to TRBD1. V was clipped by 8 bases and J by 5 bases; unmatched bases: 5. CDR1 is ENHRY, CDR2 SYGVKD, per germline. This CDR3 contains 13 residues. CDR3 residues: CAIGWTGNNEQFF. CDR3 nucleotides: TGTGCCATCGGATGGACAGGGAACAATGAGCAGTTCTTC.

The rearrangement links TRBV10-3 to TRBJ2-7, with 10 bases aligning to TRBD2. The CDR3 sequence is 15 residues long. The V gene end was trimmed by 4 bases and the J gene end by 0 bases; junction bases not matched to a gene: 3. Germline assignment: CDR1 ENHRY and CDR2 SYGVKD. This chain's CDR3 is CAISAGTSASYEQYF. The CDR3 DNA follows: TGTGCCATCAGTGCCGGGACTAGCGCCTCCTACGAGCAGTACTTC.

This chain links TRBV29-1 with TRBJ1-2, with TRBD1 matching over 9 bases. After removal of 4 bases from V and 5 bases from J, the junction contained 2 bases not matched to a gene. The CDR3 spans 12 residues. Germline V lookup: CDR1 SQVTM, CDR2 ANQGSEA. CDR3 DNA sequence: TGCAGCGTTGGACAGGGGGAATATGGCTACACCTTC. Translation gives CSVGQGEYGYTF.

Details on this clone: Other DNA variants within this sample encode the same CDR3. This chain links TRBV4-3 with TRBJ2-6, with D possibly TRBD1 on 5 matching bases. The CDR3 loop spans 17 amino acids. The V gene's germline CDR1 is LGHNA and CDR2 YSLEER. Between the trimmed V and J ends, which lost 0 bases and 0 bases, there was a span of 9 bases. The CDR3 sequence: CASSQDRAGSGANVLTF. In DNA, the CDR3 is TGCGCCAGCAGCCAAGACAGGGCCGGCTCTGGGGCCAACGTCCTGACTTTC.

This clone turned up a few times. The genes are TRBV29-1 and TRBJ1-2; 9 bases fit TRBD1. The germline gives CDR1 SQVTM, CDR2 ANQGSEA. This CDR3 spans 14 amino acids. Unmatched junction bases numbered 9, after V lost 6 bases and J lost 4 bases. The CDR3 nucleotides are TGCAGCGTAACCGGGACAGGGAGCCTCTATGGCTACACCTTC. The encoded protein is CSVTGTGSLYGYTF.

The V gene is TRBV29-1, the J gene TRBJ1-5; TRBD1 agrees at 8 bases. Per the germline V gene, CDR1 is SQVTM and CDR2 is ANQGSEA. Trimming cost V 1 base and J 6 bases; bases outside gene matches: 5. This CDR3 contains 14 residues. The CDR3 loop reads CSVEGTGSGQPQHF. The CDR3 bases are TGCAGCGTTGAAGGGACAGGGTCAGGTCAGCCCCAGCATTTT. Complete variable domain (other parts from reference TRBV29-1 and TRBJ1-5): SAVISQKPSRDICQRGTSLTIQCQVDSQVTMMFWYRQQPGQSLTLIATANQGSEATYESGFVIDKFPISRPNLTFSTLTVSNMSPEDSSIYLCSVEGTGSGQPQHFGDGTRLSIL.

The chain is built from TRBV30 and TRBJ2-1; 7 bases fit TRBD1. With 4 bases clipped from V and 8 bases from J, the junction kept 5 bases outside the gene matches. CDR1 GTSNPN and CDR2 SVGIG come from the germline V gene (reference sequence). The CDR3 is 12 amino acids. CDR3 region: CAWTGGYHEQFF. As DNA, the CDR3 is TGTGCCTGGACAGGGGGTTACCATGAGCAGTTCTTC.

This clone was counted a few times. This chain links TRBV7-2 with TRBJ2-7, with 7 nucleotides matching TRBD2. After removal of 6 bases from V and 0 bases from J, the junction contained 8 bases not matched to a gene. The CDR3 extends over 15 amino acids. CDR1 SGHTA and CDR2 FQGNSA come from the germline V gene. Written as DNA, the CDR3 is TGTGCCAGCAGTCAGAGCGGGGATTCCTCCTACGAGCAGTACTTC. Its translation: CASSQSGDSSYEQYF.

The chain links TRBV20-1 to TRBJ1-1; a possible D gene is TRBD1 (5 bases). The germline V gene has CDR1 DFQATT and CDR2 SNEGSKA (reference sequence). This CDR3 has 11 residues. V was shortened by 5 bases and J by 7 bases, with 11 bases between the two germline ends. CDR3 bases: TGCAGTGCTCTGGGGGTCGATGAAGCTTTCTTT. Protein product: CSALGVDEAFF.